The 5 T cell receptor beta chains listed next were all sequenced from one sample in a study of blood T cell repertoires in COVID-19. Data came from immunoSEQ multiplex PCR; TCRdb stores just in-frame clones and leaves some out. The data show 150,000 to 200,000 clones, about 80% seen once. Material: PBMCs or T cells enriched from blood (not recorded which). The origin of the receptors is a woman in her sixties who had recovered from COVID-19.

As DNA, the CDR3 is TGTGCCAGCAGCTCCGGCGGTAGAACACTCCAAGAGACCCAGTACTTC. It encodes CASSSGGRTLQETQYF. V usage is TRBV5-6 and J usage is TRBJ2-5; D remains unclear. Germline loops: CDR1 SGHDT, CDR2 YYEEEE. V was cut by 3 bases and J by 1 base, with 16 bases left in between. The CDR3 totals 16 residues.

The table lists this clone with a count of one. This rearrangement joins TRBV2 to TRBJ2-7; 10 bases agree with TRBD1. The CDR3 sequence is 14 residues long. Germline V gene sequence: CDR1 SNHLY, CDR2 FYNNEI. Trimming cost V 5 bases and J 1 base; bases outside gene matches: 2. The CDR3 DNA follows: TGTGCCAGCAGTTGGGACAGGGGTTCCTACGAGCAGTACTTC. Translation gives CASSWDRGSYEQYF.

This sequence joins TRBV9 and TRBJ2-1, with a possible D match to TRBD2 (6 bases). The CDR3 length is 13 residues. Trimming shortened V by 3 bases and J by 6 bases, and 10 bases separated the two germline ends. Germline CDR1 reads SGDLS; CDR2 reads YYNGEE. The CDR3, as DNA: TGTGCCAGCAGCGAGACTAGTGGCAATGAGCAGTTCTTC. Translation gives CASSETSGNEQFF.

CDR3 protein: CATSDFLTSGGVPNEQFF. In DNA, the CDR3 is TGTGCCACCAGTGATTTTCTTACTAGCGGGGGGGTGCCCAATGAGCAGTTCTTC. This sequence joins TRBV24-1 and TRBJ2-1, with 13 bases aligning to TRBD2. The CDR3 has 18 amino acids. Germline assignment: CDR1 KGHDR and CDR2 SFDVKD. With V trimmed by 1 base and J by 6 bases, 8 bases remained unmatched.

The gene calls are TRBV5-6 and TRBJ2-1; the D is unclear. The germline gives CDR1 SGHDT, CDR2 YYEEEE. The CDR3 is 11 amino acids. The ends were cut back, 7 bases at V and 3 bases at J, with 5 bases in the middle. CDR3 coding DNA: TGTGCCAGCCAGCGCTACAATGAGCAGTTCTTC. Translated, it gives CASQRYNEQFF.